This TCR beta chain was found in a study of T cell changes during pregnancy in multiple sclerosis. CDR1 and CDR2 from the germline V gene are MDHEN and SYDVKM. V gave up 8 bases and J gave up 2 bases; unmatched junction bases: 3. This CDR3 contains 13 residues. Repertoires were generated with immunoSEQ multiplex PCR, while TCRdb's copy carries only in-frame clones and drops some. The table shows 70,000 to 75,000 clones, with approximately 92% occurring only once. The V gene is TRBV28, the J gene TRBJ1-5; the match to TRBD1 covers 7 bases. Sequencing used peripheral blood, obtained in the second trimester of pregnancy. This TCR was recovered from a female donor in good health, enrolled as a control in a pregnancy study. CDR3 nucleotides: TGTGCCAGCGGAACAGGGGGCAATCAGCCCCAGCATTTT. Its translation is CASGTGGNQPQHF.